This T cell receptor (beta chain) was identified in a study of ipilimumab plus nivolumab after autologous stem cell transplantation. Libraries were prepared by immunoSEQ multiplex PCR; TCRdb keeps only in-frame clonotypes and omits some of them. The sample consists of about 84,000 clones, over 80% of them appearing once. The CDR3 covers 16 residues. Trimming cost V 1 base and J 0 bases, with 10 bases left between them. The germline CDR1 and CDR2 sequences are SGHTA and FQGNSA. Starting 14 to 28 days after autologous transplant, ipilimumab 1 mg/kg was given. The sequenced sample was PBMCs, obtained in a trial of ipilimumab plus nivolumab as post-transplant consolidation. V gene TRBV7-2 combines with J gene TRBJ1-3; no reliable D call. This sequence was found in a male donor with diffuse large B-cell lymphoma. The CDR3 loop is CASSLGLPSSGNTIYF. The CDR3 coding sequence is TGTGCCAGCAGCTTAGGCCTTCCTAGCTCTGGAAACACCATATATTTT.